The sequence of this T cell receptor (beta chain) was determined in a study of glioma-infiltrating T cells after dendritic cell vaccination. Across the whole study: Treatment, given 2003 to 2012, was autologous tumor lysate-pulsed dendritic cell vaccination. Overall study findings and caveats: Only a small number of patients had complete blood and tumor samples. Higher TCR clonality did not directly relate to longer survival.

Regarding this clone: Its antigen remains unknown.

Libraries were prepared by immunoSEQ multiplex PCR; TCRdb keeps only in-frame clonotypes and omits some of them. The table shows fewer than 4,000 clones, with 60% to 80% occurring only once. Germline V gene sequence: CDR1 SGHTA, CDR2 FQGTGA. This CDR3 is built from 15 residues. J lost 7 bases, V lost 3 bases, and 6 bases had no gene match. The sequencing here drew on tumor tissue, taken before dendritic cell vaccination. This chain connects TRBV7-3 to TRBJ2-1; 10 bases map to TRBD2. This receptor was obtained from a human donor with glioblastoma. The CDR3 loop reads CASSFGSGGVNEQFF. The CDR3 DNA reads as TGTGCCAGCAGCTTCGGGAGCGGGGGGGTAAATGAGCAGTTCTTC.